This T cell receptor beta chain was sequenced during a study of shared clonotypes between healthy human individuals. The study's findings and limits: Among non-shared clonotypes, generation probabilities were lower than among those shared by all four donors. Estimated richness values were generally larger in naive subsets than in memory subsets.

V trimming: 5 bases; J trimming: 2 bases; junction bases outside the gene matches: 9. This CDR3 comprises 17 residues. The germline V gene encodes CDR1 KGHSH and CDR2 LQKENI. Sequenced by immunoSEQ multiplex PCR; TCRdb stores in-frame clones only, minus some. Of 950,000 to 1,300,000 clones in the sample, about 75% were seen once. As concerns this clone: Antigen specificity is unknown.

Memory CD4+ cells were the fraction left after CD45RA+ naive selection. Sequenced input: memory CD4+ T cells sorted from blood. Subset: CD45RA-negative fraction. The chain is built from TRBV18 and TRBJ1-5, with 10 bases identical to TRBD1. The origin of this receptor is a man aged 18 to 35 in good health. CDR3 bases: TGTGCCAGCTCAACCTCCGGGACAGGGGTTGGCAATCAGCCCCAGCATTTT. This codes for CASSTSGTGVGNQPQHF.